This T cell receptor (beta chain) was documented in a study of blood T cell repertoires in COVID-19. The V end was cut by 6 bases, the J end by 2 bases, with 18 bases between. CDR1 is SNHLY and CDR2 is FYNNEI in the germline V gene. The CDR3 has 16 residues. Only in-frame clones appear in the TCRdb table, and some are missing; sequencing was by immunoSEQ multiplex PCR. The sample holds roughly 87,000 clones, about 82% seen once. The genes are TRBV2 and TRBJ2-3; perhaps TRBD1 as D (5 bases). The clonotype comes from a human donor in a cohort sampled during active COVID-19. Sequencing used peripheral blood. The CDR3 sequence is CASSDDGGRDTDTQYF. In nucleotides, the CDR3 is TGTGCCAGCAGCGACGATGGTGGCAGGGACACAGATACGCAGTATTTT.